This T cell receptor beta chain was documented in a study of siplizumab effects on memory and regulatory T cells. The CDR3 covers 13 residues. V was cut by 8 bases and J by 1 base, with 11 bases left in between. In germline, CDR1 is MNHEY, CDR2 SVGAGI. Sequenced by immunoSEQ multiplex PCR; TCRdb stores in-frame clones only, minus some. The table records some 64,000 clones, 79% of them present only once. This clone was counted a few times. Sequenced material: memory CD4+ T cells sorted from blood. This chain joins TRBV6-5 and TRBJ1-1; D not resolved. This receptor was obtained from a human donor in good health. The CDR3 region is CASRKVANTEAFF. The CDR3 nucleotides are TGTGCCAGCCGTAAGGTCGCGAACACTGAAGCTTTCTTT.